This T cell receptor beta chain was documented in a study of breast tumors, draining lymph nodes, adjacent tissues. Broader study findings: Data fit most tumor T cells coming from lymph node, expanding in tumor. Luminal-like breast cancer showed significantly higher tumor–nontumor repertoire similarity than basal-like. Tumor TCR diversity was below lymph nodes but above nontumor tissue. Data only fit, rather than demonstrated, lymph node origin of most tumor T cells.

Breast cancer patients provided tissue from their axillary draining lymph nodes. In TCRdb, the multiplex PCR reads were re-called with MiXCR into one record per CDR3 protein. Of tens of thousands of distinct CDR3 sequences listed, over 25% were seen once; the top ten hold over 6.5%. This clonotype was counted ten times or more. Its antigen is not identified. Germline V gene sequence: CDR1 LNHNV, CDR2 YYDKDF (reference sequence). The CDR3 length is 16 residues. Losses at the gene ends were 0 bases for V and 0 bases for J; bases not matched to a gene: 1. The receptor was derived from a female donor with breast cancer. Some clones in this sample may be carry-over from other donors' samples. Sequencing was carried out using axillary lymph node tissue. J is TRBJ2-2 and V is TRBV15; 7 bases align to TRBD1. The CDR3 is CATSREGGPNTGELFF. The CDR3 DNA is TGTGCCACCAGCAGAGAAGGGGGCCCGAACACCGGGGAGCTGTTTTTT.